A single TCR beta chain is shown here with its context. What it binds is not known. Second-dose groups at about 4 or about 12 weeks were pooled. Some clones are missing from TCRdb's copy, which holds only in-frame ones; the method was immunoSEQ multiplex PCR. The sample holds under 95,000 clones, approximately 85% seen once. V gave up 0 bases and J gave up 12 bases, with 11 bases separating them. CDR1 GTSNPN and CDR2 SVGIG come from the germline V gene (reference sequence). The CDR3 sequence is 11 residues long. This sample is drawn from a study of T cell responses to AZD1222 COVID-19 vaccine. The study's findings and limits: Clonal diversity was possibly underestimated; the donors were predominantly white British and more often female. Spike-specific TCR repertoires showed rising breadth and depth after two AZD1222 doses.

The material sequenced was peripheral blood, taken 28 days after the second AZD1222 dose. The V and J genes are TRBV30 and TRBJ1-2; D gene ambiguous. The TCR comes from an adult who received the AZD1222 COVID-19 vaccine. The chain's CDR3 is CAWSVGQPHTF. CDR3 nucleotide sequence: TGTGCCTGGAGTGTAGGCCAGCCCCACACCTTC. The whole variable domain, filled in from reference TRBV30 and TRBJ1-2, reads SQTIHQWPATLVQPVGSPLSLECTVEGTSNPNLYWYRQAAGRGLQLLFYSVGIGQISSEVPQNLSASRPQDRQFILSSKKLLLSDSGFYLCAWSVGQPHTFGSGTRLTVV.